This T cell receptor beta chain was captured in a study of blood T cell repertoires in COVID-19. Study-level information: Acute and convalescent COVID-19 samples came from the United States, Italy and Spain. The analysed material was cDNA or gDNA that came from T cells, B-cell-depleted T cells, or PBMCs.

Under the authors' procedure: Amplification with reference gene primers provided the estimates of nucleated cell counts. Method: immunoSEQ multiplex PCR; TCRdb's copy keeps in-frame clones and lacks some. V, J and clone size are taken as reported in that table, and D and trimming were inferred from the DNA itself. The sample lists 100,000 to 150,000 clones; around 89% were seen once. V lost 7 bases and J lost 1; bases outside the gene matches: 5. CDR3 length equals 15 residues. Germline V gene sequence: CDR1 LNHDA, CDR2 SQIVND (reference sequence). V gene TRBV19 combines with J gene TRBJ2-1, with 9 nucleotides matching TRBD2. The clonotype originates from a man aged 50 to 59 with acute or convalescent COVID-19. Source material: peripheral blood. This chain's CDR3 is CASNPSGASYNEQFF. The DNA of the CDR3 is TGTGCCAGTAACCCTAGCGGGGCTTCCTACAATGAGCAGTTCTTC.